This is a list of T cell receptor beta chains from one sample in a study of blood T cell repertoires in COVID-19. Measured with immunoSEQ multiplex PCR; TCRdb has only the in-frame clones, and not every one. The top ten clones hold less than 2% of a sample with about 140,000 clones, approximately 86% of them seen once. Sequencing was carried out using peripheral blood. The receptors here all came from a woman aged 55-69 years with acute or convalescent COVID-19. Each CDR3 is given with its conserved first and last residue. D genes are given only for firm matches. Where a row states a size, it is once, few, many or the class of an expanded clone; other rows omit it.

d_gene,len,v_gene,abundance,j_gene,CDR3nt,CDR3aa
NA,13,TRBV5-1,NA,TRBJ2-2,TGCGCCAGCAGCTTGGAGGGGACCGGGGAGCTGTTTTTT,CASSLEGTGELFF
TRBD1,17,TRBV28,NA,TRBJ1-2,TGTGCCAGCAGGCCAGCGCCGGACAGGGGGAATAACTATGGCTACACCTTC,CASRPAPDRGNNYGYTF
NA,16,TRBV9,NA,TRBJ1-6,TGTGCCAGCAGCGTAGCCCCAGCCAGCGGCTATTCACCCCTCCACTTT,CASSVAPASGYSPLHF
TRBD1,15,TRBV30,NA,TRBJ2-1,TGTGCCTGGAGCGAGGGGGCCAGGGTCGCGAATGAGCAGTTCTTC,CAWSEGARVANEQFF
NA,14,TRBV28,NA,TRBJ1-6,TGTGCCAGCAGTTTATCAGGGTTAGGTTCACCCCTCCACTTT,CASSLSGLGSPLHF
NA,13,TRBV25-1,NA,TRBJ2-7,TGTGCCAGCAGTGGGGGGCCCGCCTACGAGCAGTACTTC,CASSGGPAYEQYF
NA,13,TRBV29-1,NA,TRBJ2-2,TGCAGCGTTGCGCAGGCTGGCACCGGGGAGCTGTTTTTT,CSVAQAGTGELFF
NA,17,TRBV25-1,NA,TRBJ1-6,TGTGCCAGCAGTCAGGTAGACGGAGGCTCCTATAATTCACCCCTCCACTTT,CASSQVDGGSYNSPLHF
TRBD1,15,TRBV7-2,NA,TRBJ1-3,TGTGCCAGCAGCCGGGACAGATCCTCTGGAAACACCATATATTTT,CASSRDRSSGNTIYF
TRBD2,13,TRBV5-8,NA,TRBJ2-5,TGTGCCAGCAGACCAAGCGGGGTAGAGACCCAGTACTTC,CASRPSGVETQYF
NA,14,TRBV6-2/TRBV6-3,NA,TRBJ1-3,TGTGCCAGCAGTTACCGGGACTCTGGAAACACCATATATTTT,CASSYRDSGNTIYF
TRBD1,19,TRBV19,once,TRBJ2-1,TGTGCCAGTAGTATAGGGACAGGGGGCTACCCTAGCTCCTACAATGAGCAGTTCTTC,CASSIGTGGYPSSYNEQFF
TRBD1,16,TRBV30,NA,TRBJ1-4,TGTGCCTGGAGTGAGACAGGGGGCACAACTAATGAAAAACTGTTTTTT,CAWSETGGTTNEKLFF
TRBD2,15,TRBV5-4,NA,TRBJ2-1,TGTGCCAGCACCGAAGGTGGCGGGAGATACAATGAGCAGTTCTTC,CASTEGGGRYNEQFF
TRBD1,17,TRBV7-9,NA,TRBJ1-3,TGTGCCAGCAGCCTCGGGACAGGGACTTTAGGTGGAAACACCATATATTTT,CASSLGTGTLGGNTIYF
NA,14,TRBV5-1,once,TRBJ2-5,TGCGCCAGCAGCTTGGACGGACTTCAAGAGACCCAGTACTTC,CASSLDGLQETQYF
NA,16,TRBV19,NA,TRBJ1-5,TGTGCCAGTAGTATAGGGGGCAGGGAAAGCAATCAGCCCCAGCATTTT,CASSIGGRESNQPQHF
TRBD2,15,TRBV3-1/TRBV3-2,NA,TRBJ2-1,TGTGCCAGCAGCCAACTAGCGGGGGCGGGTAATGAGCAGTTCTTC,CASSQLAGAGNEQFF
NA,11,TRBV5-4,few,TRBJ1-5,TGTGCCAGCAGCTCATATCAGCCCCAGCATTTT,CASSSYQPQHF
NA,15,TRBV7-3,NA,TRBJ2-3,TGTGCCAGCAGCTTAGTGGTCGGGGGCACAGATACGCAGTATTTT,CASSLVVGGTDTQYF
TRBD1,14,TRBV5-1,NA,TRBJ1-2,TGCGCCAGCGGAGGACAGGCTCCCATCTATGGCTACACCTTC,CASGGQAPIYGYTF
NA,15,TRBV7-2,NA,TRBJ2-3,TGTGCCAGCAGCTTAGCCCCGACTATCACAGATACGCAGTATTTT,CASSLAPTITDTQYF
TRBD2,15,TRBV2,NA,TRBJ2-2,TGTGCCAGCAGTGACTTACTCGCGGGAGCCGGGGAGCTGTTTTTT,CASSDLLAGAGELFF